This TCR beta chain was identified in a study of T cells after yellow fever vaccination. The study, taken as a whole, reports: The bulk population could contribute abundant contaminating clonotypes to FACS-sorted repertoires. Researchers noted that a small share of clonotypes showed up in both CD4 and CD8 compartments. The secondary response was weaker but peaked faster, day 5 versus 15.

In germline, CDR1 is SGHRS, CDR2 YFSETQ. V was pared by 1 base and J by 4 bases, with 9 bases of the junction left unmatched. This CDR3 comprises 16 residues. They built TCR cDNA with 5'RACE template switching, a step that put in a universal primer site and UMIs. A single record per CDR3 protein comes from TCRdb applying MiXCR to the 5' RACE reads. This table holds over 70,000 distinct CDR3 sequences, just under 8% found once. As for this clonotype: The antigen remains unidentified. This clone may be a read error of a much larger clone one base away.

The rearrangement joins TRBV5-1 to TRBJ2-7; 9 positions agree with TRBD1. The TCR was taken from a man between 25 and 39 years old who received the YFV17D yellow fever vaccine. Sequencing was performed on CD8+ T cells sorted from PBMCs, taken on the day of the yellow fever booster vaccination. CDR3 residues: CASSLNTGTGQYEQYF. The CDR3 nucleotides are TGCGCCAGCAGCTTGAACACCGGGACAGGGCAGTACGAGCAGTACTTC.